This entry concerns a single T cell receptor (beta chain). Its antigen is currently unknown. The sample belongs to a study of human T cells and chemical hapten exposure. Study-wide findings and caveats: Donors, who had alopecia, may show an immune response that differs from healthy people's.

Described time point: patch test 1, 2 weeks after DPC sensitization. The treatment was: therapeutic diphenylcyclopropenone sensitization with weekly scalp DPC. This CDR3 has 13 amino acids. After removal of 6 bases from V and 6 bases from J, the junction contained 5 bases not matched to a gene. Per germline, CDR1 SEHNR and CDR2 FQNEAQ (reference sequence). TCRdb independently ran MiXCR on the RACE reads; one entry per CDR3 protein. The sample lists some 91,000 distinct CDR3 sequences; roughly 12% were seen once. This TCR derives from a woman aged 40 to 50 with alopecia areata. Some clones in this sample may be carry-over from other donors' samples. The sequencing here drew on whole blood, taken in connection with sensitization to the hapten diphenylcyclopropenone (DPC). The chain has TRBV7-9 and TRBJ1-1; TRBD1 agrees at 9 bases. The CDR3 spells CASRQGALAEAFF. The DNA of the CDR3 is TGTGCCAGCAGACAGGGGGCTCTAGCTGAAGCTTTCTTT.